This T cell receptor beta chain was identified in a study of T-cell memory formation after mild COVID-19. Study outcomes and limitations: Second-wave clones that peaked on day 37 lacked confirmed SARS-CoV-2 specificity. Pre-infection memory held some responding clones, suggesting pre-existing cross-reactive T cells responded. While clones contracting from day 15 to 85 were balanced between CD4 and CD8, later expanders leaned CD4+.

5'RACE with constant-segment primers yielded barcoded, UMI-tagged TCR alpha and TCR beta cDNA libraries. TCRdb recomputed calls from the 5' RACE reads with MiXCR, one row per CDR3 protein. This table has about 310,000 distinct CDR3 sequences, about 15% appearing once. CDR3 length: 11 amino acids. The V gene's germline CDR1 is MGHDK and CDR2 SYGVNS. The germline V and J ends were trimmed by 8 bases and 15 bases, with 17 bases remaining between them. This clonotype was counted a few times. Its antigen is not identified. The chain combines TRBV25-1 with TRBJ2-1; D perhaps matches TRBD2 (6 bases). Sequenced sample: PBMCs or a T cell subset sorted from them (not recorded which). The receptor's source is a man aged 18 to 35 who had mild COVID-19 (a few samples of this study predate the infection). Cell type and time point are not known. For the CDR3, the DNA is TGTGCCAGCCCGGAGGGCATACGGCGGTTCTTC. This gives the protein CASPEGIRRFF.